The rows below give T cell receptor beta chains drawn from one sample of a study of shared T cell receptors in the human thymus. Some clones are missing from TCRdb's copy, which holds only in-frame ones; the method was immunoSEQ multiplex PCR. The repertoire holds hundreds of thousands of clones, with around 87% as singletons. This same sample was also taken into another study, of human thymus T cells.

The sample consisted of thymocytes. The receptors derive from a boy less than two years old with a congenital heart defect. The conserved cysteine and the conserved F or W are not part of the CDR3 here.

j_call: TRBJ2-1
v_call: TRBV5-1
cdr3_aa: ASSLGSGGHAGNEQF

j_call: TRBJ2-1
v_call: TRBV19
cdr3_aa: ASSVGQGVRNEQF

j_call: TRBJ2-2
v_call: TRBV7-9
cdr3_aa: ASSAGLGRVKANTGELF

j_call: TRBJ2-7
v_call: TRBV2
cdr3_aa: ASSDSLRLAGLAYEQY

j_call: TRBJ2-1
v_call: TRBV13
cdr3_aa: ASSLVGNEQF

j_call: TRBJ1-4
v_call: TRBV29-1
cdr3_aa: SVGALDINEKLF

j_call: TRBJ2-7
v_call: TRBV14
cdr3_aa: ASSQGYPWEAYYEQY

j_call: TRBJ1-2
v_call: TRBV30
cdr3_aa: AWSPEGAGGYT

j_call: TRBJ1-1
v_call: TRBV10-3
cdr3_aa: AISVRDKALTEAF

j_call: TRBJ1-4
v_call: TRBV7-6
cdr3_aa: ASRLTGLGGEKLF

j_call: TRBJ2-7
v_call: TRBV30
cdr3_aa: AWRRQGRSYEQY

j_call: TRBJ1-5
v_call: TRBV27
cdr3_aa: ASSPRDYRGNQPQH

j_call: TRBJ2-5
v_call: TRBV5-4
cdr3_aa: ASSFTGVRETQY

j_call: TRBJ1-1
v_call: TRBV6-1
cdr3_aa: ASRTQGPYTEAF

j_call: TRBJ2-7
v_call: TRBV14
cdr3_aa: ASSQGSRRGLSEQY